This T cell receptor (beta chain) originates from a study of T-cell memory formation after mild COVID-19. Study-wide results and caveats: A subset of responding clones appeared in pre-infection memory, suggesting cross-reactive memory joined. Whereas later expanders leaned CD4+, clones contracting day 15 to 85 showed a balanced CD4/CD8 makeup.

The CDR3 spans 16 residues. From germline, CDR1 is LGHNT and CDR2 FRNRAP. V shed 0 bases, J shed 4 bases, and the junction held 7 bases outside the gene matches. On this clonotype itself: Antigen specificity is unknown.

TCRdb used MiXCR to reprocess the 5' RACE reads, holding one entry per CDR3 protein. The data show fewer than 500,000 distinct CDR3 sequences, roughly 25% seen once. The receptor was derived from an adult woman who had mild COVID-19 (a few samples of this study predate the infection). Cell type and time point are not known. Sequenced: PBMCs or a T cell subset sorted from them (not recorded which). J is TRBJ2-3 and V is TRBV12-5; 7 bases align to TRBD2. The CDR3 region has the DNA TGTGCTAGTGGTTTGGTACTCGGCGGGAGACCAGATACGCAGTATTTT. It codes for CASGLVLGGRPDTQYF.